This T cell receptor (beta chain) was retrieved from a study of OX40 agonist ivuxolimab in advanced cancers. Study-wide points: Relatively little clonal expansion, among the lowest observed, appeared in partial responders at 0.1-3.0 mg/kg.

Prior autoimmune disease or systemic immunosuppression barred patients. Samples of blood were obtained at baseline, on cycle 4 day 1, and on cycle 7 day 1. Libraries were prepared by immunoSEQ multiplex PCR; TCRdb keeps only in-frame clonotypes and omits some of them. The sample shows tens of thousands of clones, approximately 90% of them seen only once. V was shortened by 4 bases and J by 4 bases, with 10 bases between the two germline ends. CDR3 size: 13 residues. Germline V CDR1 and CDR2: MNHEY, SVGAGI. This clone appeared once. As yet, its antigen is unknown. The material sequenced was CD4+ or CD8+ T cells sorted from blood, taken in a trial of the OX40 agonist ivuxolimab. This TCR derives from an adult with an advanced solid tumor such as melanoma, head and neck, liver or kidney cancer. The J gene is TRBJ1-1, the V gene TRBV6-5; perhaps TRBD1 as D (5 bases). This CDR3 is CASSLQESTEAFF. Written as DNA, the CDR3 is TGTGCCAGCAGTTTACAGGAGAGCACTGAAGCTTTCTTT.